This section outlines one T cell receptor (beta chain) sequence together with its context. The antigen is unknown. Germline V gene data show CDR1 as DFQATT and CDR2 as SNEGSKA (reference sequence). Trimming shortened V by 3 bases and J by 6 bases, and 11 bases separated the two germline ends. The CDR3 spans 13 residues. This sample was included in a study of response to subunit inactivated influenza vaccine. Whole-study findings and limits: Each seasonal influenza vaccination recruits few new T cells, the authors suggested.

TCRdb recomputed calls from the RT-PCR reads with MiXCR, one row per CDR3 protein. The sample carries a few hundred thousand distinct CDR3 sequences, 13% to 15% recorded once. This chain uses TRBV20-1 with TRBJ2-2; D is perhaps TRBD2 (6 bases). Sequenced material: PBMCs from blood, taken approximately 12 days after vaccination. The TCR originated in a man aged 45-60 years who received an inactivated influenza vaccine. CDR3 amino acids: CSASAGLAGELFF. The CDR3 DNA reads TGCAGTGCTAGCGCGGGATTGGCCGGGGAGCTGTTTTTT.